This TCR beta chain derives from a study of T cells after yellow fever vaccination (dated by TCRdb to the late 2010s). Background for the entire study: The SMART-Seq v4 Ultra Low Input RNA kit was used to prepare libraries from fractions with low cell numbers. To track T-cell clones before and after primary and booster YFV17D yellow fever vaccination, bulk TCR alpha and beta repertoires were sequenced longitudinally. Two healthy male donors made up the cohort, one aged 18 to 29 years and the other aged 30 to 39 years. Blood was collected at multiple timepoints before and after primary and secondary immunization, and bulk PBMC replicates and cell subsets were isolated.

Interpreted using the paper, the treatment or condition label stands for: live attenuated yellow fever vaccine strain. A standard Ficoll-Paque protocol was used to isolate PBMCs from peripheral blood. Dynabeads CD4 and CD8 positive selection kits were used to isolate the CD4 and CD8 T-cell fractions. TriZol was used to extract RNA from bulk PBMCs, from CD4 and CD8 fractions, and from dextramer-positive and dextramer-negative fractions. This clonotype was seen many times. This clone's antigen is unknown. No clone much larger than this one lies a single base away; base qualities are absent. Synthesis of TCR cDNA relied on 5'RACE template switching, a step that introduced a universal primer site along with unique molecular identifiers. cDNA synthesis was primed from both the TCR alpha and TCR beta constant segments. Library amplification used two PCR steps, and the second PCR step added sample barcodes and sequencing adapters. Sequencing of the libraries was done on either Illumina HiSeq 2500 (2x100 bp) or NovaSeq (2x150 bp). The paper's processing steps were these. Demultiplexing of reads and collapsing into UMI consensus sequences were performed with MIGEC, and V(D)J alignment was carried out with MiXCR. Using edgeR on replicate PBMC samples, clonotypes were called vaccine-responding if FDR was below 0.01 and the log2 fold change was above 5 up to day 15. Each bulk clonotype was labeled CD4 or CD8 based on which sequenced repertoire, CD4 or CD8, contained the clonotype at higher abundance. TCRdb took the public reads, trimmed them with fastp at Q25, ran MiXCR for clone calling and kept in-frame beta chains. Rows matching on CDR3 protein sequence are summarized as one entry with the most common DNA and genes. Here the V and J calls rest on TCRdb's processing, not on the authors' analysis. The sample table lists about 120,000 distinct CDR3 sequences, around 6.7% of them with a count of one. In total, the top ten clones hold roughly 2.8% of the sample.

Including cysteine and phenylalanine, the CDR3 has 16 amino acids. Just the 48-base CDR3 DNA is kept, in frame starting at base 1. The junction carries 14 bases between V and J, which are trimmed by 6 bases and 0 bases respectively. The research as a whole found: Because abundant contaminating clonotypes from the bulk population could be contained in FACS-sorted repertoires, computational filtering was required. The study included only a couple of donors, which limits how far the findings can be generalized. A small fraction of clonotypes showed up in both the CD4 and CD8 compartments, probably as a result of convergent recombination. The secondary T-cell response was weaker than the primary response but faster, peaking on day 5 instead of day 15. Most clones expanded after primary vaccination (almost 98% of CD4 and approximately 90% of CD8) were re-detected after the booster, suggesting that broad memory maintenance occurred.

The sequence is built from TRBV12-3 or TRBV12-4 and TRBJ2-2; a tentative D match to TRBD2 spans 6 bases. The specimen was CD4+ T cells sorted from PBMCs, collected roughly 46 days after the first yellow fever vaccination. The clonotype comes from a young man who received the YFV17D yellow fever vaccine. The CDR3 corresponds to CASRSTGGANTGELFF. The DNA sequence is given as TGTGCCAGCAGGTCGACGGGCGGGGCGAACACCGGGGAGCTGTTTTTT.